This T cell receptor (beta chain) stems from a study of early T cells in non-severe SARS-CoV-2 infection. V dropped 2 bases and J dropped 2 bases, with 9 bases sitting between them. Germline loops: CDR1 SGHTA, CDR2 FQGNSA. The CDR3 covers 14 residues. Researchers tagged individual cDNA molecules with unique molecular identifiers. TCRdb recomputed calls from the 5' RACE reads with MiXCR, one row per CDR3 protein. The data contain around 81,000 distinct CDR3 sequences, 11% to 15% of them singletons. This clonotype has only a few counts. Material for sequencing was whole blood. The V call is TRBV7-2, the J call TRBJ2-5; TRBD1 might be the D (6 bases). The source of this sequence is an adult who was a healthcare worker with PCR-confirmed SARS-CoV-2 infection or an uninfected control (not recorded which). The CDR3 sequence: CASSLMGQQETQYF. The CDR3 nucleotides are TGTGCCAGCAGCTTAATGGGACAACAAGAGACCCAGTACTTC. The variable domain in full, with the rest retrieved from reference TRBV7-2 and TRBJ2-5, is GAGVSQSPSNKVTEKGKDVELRCDPISGHTALYWYRQSLGQGLEFLIYFQGNSAPDKSGLPSDRFSAERTGGSVSTLTIQRTQQEDSAVYLCASSLMGQQETQYFGPGTRLLVL.